Presented here are 14 T cell receptor beta chains from one specimen sequenced in a study of blood T cell repertoires in COVID-19. The assay was immunoSEQ multiplex PCR, and TCRdb's table has in-frame clones only and misses some. The sample yields tens of thousands of clones, approximately 85% seen once. The material sequenced was peripheral blood. These receptors all come from a man aged 55 to 70 with acute or convalescent COVID-19.

The chain employs TRBV7-9 and TRBJ1-1, with TRBD1 as a possible D gene (6 bases). The V and J ends lost 2 bases and 3 bases respectively, with 13 bases between them. This CDR3 has 15 residues. The germline V gene has CDR1 SEHNR and CDR2 FQNEAQ (reference sequence). The CDR3 protein is CASSLSGARDTEAFF. In nucleotides, the CDR3 is TGTGCCAGCAGCTTATCAGGGGCGCGTGACACTGAAGCTTTCTTT.

The chain recombines TRBV6-5 with TRBJ2-2; D gene unclear. The germline V gene encodes CDR1 MNHEY and CDR2 SVGAGI. Trimming took off 4 bases at V and 1 base at J, with 13 bases between the two ends. This CDR3 has 16 residues. CDR3: CASSSSTSRNTGELFF. The DNA of the CDR3 is TGTGCCAGCAGTTCCTCTACCTCCAGGAACACCGGGGAGCTGTTTTTT.

The chain joins TRBV14 to TRBJ2-5, with 7 bases identical to TRBD2. The germline gives CDR1 SGHDN, CDR2 FVKESK. The CDR3 is 14 residues long. After removal of 1 base from V and 4 bases from J, the junction contained 3 bases not matched to a gene. The CDR3 DNA reads TGTGCCAGCAGCCAAGGGACTAGACGAGAGACCCAGTACTTC. This translates into CASSQGTRRETQYF. Full variable domain (outside the CDR3, taken from reference TRBV14 and TRBJ2-5): EAGVTQFPSHSVIEKGQTVTLRCDPISGHDNLYWYRRVMGKEIKFLLHFVKESKQDESGMPNNRFLAERTGGTYSTLKVQPAELEDSGVYFCASSQGTRRETQYFGPGTRLLVL.

The chain joins TRBV30 to TRBJ1-5; 9 bases align to TRBD1. J was trimmed by 0 bases and V by 5 bases; bases with no gene match: 11. Germline assignment: CDR1 GTSNPN and CDR2 SVGIG (reference sequence). The CDR3 consists of 17 residues. CDR3 sequence reads: CAWGLDRGSFSNQPQHF. Here the CDR3 DNA reads TGTGCCTGGGGCTTGGACAGGGGAAGTTTTAGCAATCAGCCCCAGCATTTT.

This chain uses TRBV12-3 or TRBV12-4 with TRBJ2-7, with D possibly being TRBD1 (7 bases). Trimming left V 6 bases short and J 5 bases short, with 14 bases between. CDR3 length: 13 residues. The CDR3 sequence: CASSPGGGNEQYF. Here the CDR3 DNA reads TGTGCCAGCAGCCCCGGAGGGGGCAACGAGCAGTACTTC.

The chain recombines TRBV7-9 with TRBJ1-1, with D tentatively TRBD1 (5 bases). The germline CDR1 and CDR2 sequences are SEHNR and FQNEAQ (reference sequence). V was shortened by 1 base and J by 10 bases, with 13 bases between the two germline ends. The CDR3 is made up of 13 amino acids. Written as DNA, the CDR3 is TGTGCCAGCAGCTTAGGGGGCGGGAGCAGAGCTTTCTTT. Amino acid sequence: CASSLGGGSRAFF.

This clone was seen just once. The rearrangement links TRBV19 to TRBJ1-5; TRBD1 matches at 7 bases. Looked up from germline, CDR1 is LNHDA and CDR2 is SQIVND (reference sequence). The CDR3 sequence is 16 residues long. The junction had 4 bases not matched to a gene; V was cut back by 2 bases and J by 0 bases. Written as DNA, the CDR3 is TGTGCCAGTAGTATATTAGGGACAGTTAGCAATCAGCCCCAGCATTTT. Amino acids: CASSILGTVSNQPQHF. The full variable domain, in which reference TRBV19 and TRBJ1-5 provide the parts outside the CDR3, is DGGITQSPKYLFRKEGQNVTLSCEQNLNHDAMYWYRQDPGQGLRLIYYSQIVNDFQKGDIAEGYSVSREKKESFPLTVTSAQKNPTAFYLCASSILGTVSNQPQHFGDGTRLSIL.

This chain uses TRBV7-3 with TRBJ2-1; 9 bases match TRBD2. The junction had 10 bases not matched to a gene; V was cut back by 5 bases and J by 8 bases. Germline V gene sequence: CDR1 SGHTA, CDR2 FQGTGA. This CDR3 contains 15 residues. CDR3 DNA sequence: TGTGCCAGCAGCCGTGGTAGCGGGGGTCTGGATGAGCAGTTCTTC. This sequence encodes CASSRGSGGLDEQFF.

The chain recombines TRBV3-1 (or the pseudogene TRBV3-2) with TRBJ2-1; 7 bases are shared with TRBD2. Per the germline V gene, CDR1 is LGHDT and CDR2 is YNNKEL (reference sequence). This CDR3 comprises 15 residues. V shed 8 bases, J shed 4 bases, and the junction held 11 bases outside the gene matches. CDR3 in DNA: TGTGCCAGCGGGCGGGGGAGTCGACCTTACAATGAGCAGTTCTTC. Translating gives CASGRGSRPYNEQFF.

This clone showed up just once. The rearrangement uses TRBV7-2 and TRBJ1-5; D call uncertain. The CDR3 has 13 amino acids. The V and J ends lost 4 bases and 4 bases respectively, with 8 bases between them. Per the germline V gene, CDR1 is SGHTA and CDR2 is FQGNSA. This CDR3 is CASSSQANQPQHF. Written as DNA, the CDR3 is TGTGCCAGCAGCTCCCAGGCGAATCAGCCCCAGCATTTT. Together with reference TRBV7-2 and TRBJ1-5, the CDR3 gives the full variable domain: GAGVSQSPSNKVTEKGKDVELRCDPISGHTALYWYRQSLGQGLEFLIYFQGNSAPDKSGLPSDRFSAERTGGSVSTLTIQRTQQEDSAVYLCASSSQANQPQHFGDGTRLSIL.

This clone was seen more than once but under ten times. The CDR3 DNA is TGTGCCAGCAGTGCCCAGCGGGAGGGTGGGGCCAACGTCCTGACTTTC. Its protein product is CASSAQREGGANVLTF. The gene calls are TRBV2 and TRBJ2-6, with TRBD2 matching over 10 bases. The CDR3 totals 16 residues. Losses at the gene ends were 4 bases for V and 3 bases for J; bases not matched to a gene: 3. Germline loops: CDR1 SNHLY, CDR2 FYNNEI.

CDR3 in amino acids: CASSPSLSGSSEDTQYF. The CDR3 nucleotides read TGTGCCAGCTCACCGTCTCTTAGCGGGAGTTCCGAAGATACGCAGTATTTT. This chain uses TRBV18 with TRBJ2-3; TRBD2 matches at 9 bases. The CDR3 contains 17 residues. V trimming: 3 bases; J trimming: 5 bases; junction bases outside the gene matches: 12. Germline loops: CDR1 KGHSH, CDR2 LQKENI.

This rearrangement joins TRBV15 to TRBJ2-6; 7 bases are shared with TRBD1. V was pared by 0 bases and J by 0 bases, with 8 bases of the junction left unmatched. This CDR3 spans 19 amino acids. CDR1 and CDR2 (germline): LNHNV, YYDKDF (reference sequence). The CDR3 DNA follows: TGTGCCACCAGCAGAGAGAACGGGACAGTCTGCTCTGGGGCCAACGTCCTGACTTTC. Translated, it gives CATSRENGTVCSGANVLTF.

The rearrangement uses TRBV7-9 and TRBJ1-3; 9 nucleotides agree with TRBD1. The CDR3 sequence is 16 residues long. Germline trimming cut 5 bases from V and 4 bases from J; bases unmatched to any gene: 9. From germline, CDR1 is SEHNR and CDR2 FQNEAQ (reference sequence). The CDR3 region is CASSPPTGGRGNTIYF. In DNA form, the CDR3 reads TGTGCCAGCAGCCCACCGACAGGGGGACGGGGAAACACCATATATTTT.